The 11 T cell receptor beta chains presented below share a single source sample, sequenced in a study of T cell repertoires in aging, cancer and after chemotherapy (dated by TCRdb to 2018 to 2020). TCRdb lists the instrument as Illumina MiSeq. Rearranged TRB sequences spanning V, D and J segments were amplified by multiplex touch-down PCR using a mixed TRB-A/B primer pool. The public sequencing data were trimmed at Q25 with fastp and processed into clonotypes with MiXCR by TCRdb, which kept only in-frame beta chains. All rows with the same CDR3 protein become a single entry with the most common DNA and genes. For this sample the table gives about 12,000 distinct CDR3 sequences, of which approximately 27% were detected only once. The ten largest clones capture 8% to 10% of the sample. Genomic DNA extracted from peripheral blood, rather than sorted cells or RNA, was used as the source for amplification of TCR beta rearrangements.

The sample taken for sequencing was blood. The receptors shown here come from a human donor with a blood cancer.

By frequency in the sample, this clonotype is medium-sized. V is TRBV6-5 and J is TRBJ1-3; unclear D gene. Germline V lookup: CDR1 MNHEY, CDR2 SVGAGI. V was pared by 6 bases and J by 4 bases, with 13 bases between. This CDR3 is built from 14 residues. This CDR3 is CASSPPGLGNTIYF. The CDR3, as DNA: TGTGCCAGCAGCCCACCTGGACTCGGAAACACCATATATTTT.

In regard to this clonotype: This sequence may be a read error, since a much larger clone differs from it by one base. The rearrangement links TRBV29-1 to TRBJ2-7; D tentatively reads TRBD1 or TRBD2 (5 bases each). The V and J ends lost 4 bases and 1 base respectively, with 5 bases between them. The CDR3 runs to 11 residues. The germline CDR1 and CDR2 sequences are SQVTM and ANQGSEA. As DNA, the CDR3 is TGCAGCGTTGGGGGGTCCTACGAGCAGTACGTC. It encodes CSVGGSYEQYV.

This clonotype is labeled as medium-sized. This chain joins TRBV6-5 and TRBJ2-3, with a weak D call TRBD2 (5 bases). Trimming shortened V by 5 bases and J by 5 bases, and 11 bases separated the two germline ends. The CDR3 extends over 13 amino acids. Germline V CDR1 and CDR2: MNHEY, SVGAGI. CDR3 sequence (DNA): TGTGCCAGCAGTCCCTCGGGGTTAGATACGCAGTATTTT. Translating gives CASSPSGLDTQYF.

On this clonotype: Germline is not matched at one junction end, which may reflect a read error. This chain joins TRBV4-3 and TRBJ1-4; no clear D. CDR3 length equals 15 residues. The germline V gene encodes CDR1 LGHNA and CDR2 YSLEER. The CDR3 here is CASSQDTAGNEKLFF. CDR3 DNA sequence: TGTGCCAGCAGCCAAGATACGGCGGGGAATGAAAAACTGTTTTTT.

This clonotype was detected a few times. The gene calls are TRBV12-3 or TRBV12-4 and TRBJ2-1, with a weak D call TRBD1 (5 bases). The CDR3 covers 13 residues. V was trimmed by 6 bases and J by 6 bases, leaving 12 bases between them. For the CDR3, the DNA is TGTGCCAGCAGCCGACAGACCGTCAATGAGCAGTTCTTC. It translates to CASSRQTVNEQFF.

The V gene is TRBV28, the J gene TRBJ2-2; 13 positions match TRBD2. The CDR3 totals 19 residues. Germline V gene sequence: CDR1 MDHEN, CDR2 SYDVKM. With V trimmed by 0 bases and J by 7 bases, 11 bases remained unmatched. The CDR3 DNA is TGTGCCAGCAGTTTATGGCCAGTTACAGGACTAGCGGGAGTCGGGGAGCTGTTTTTT. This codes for CASSLWPVTGLAGVGELFF.

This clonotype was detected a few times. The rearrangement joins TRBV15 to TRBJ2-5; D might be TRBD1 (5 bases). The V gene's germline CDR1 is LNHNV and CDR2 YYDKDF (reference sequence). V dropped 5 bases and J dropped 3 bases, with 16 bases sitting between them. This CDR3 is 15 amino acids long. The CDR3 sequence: CATSPRQGTKETQYF. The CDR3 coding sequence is TGTGCCACCAGCCCCCGCCAGGGAACAAAAGAGACCCAGTACTTC.

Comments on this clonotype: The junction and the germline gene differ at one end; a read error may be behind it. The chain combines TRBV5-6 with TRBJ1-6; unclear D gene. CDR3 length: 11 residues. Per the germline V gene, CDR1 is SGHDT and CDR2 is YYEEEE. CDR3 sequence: CASGENSPLHF. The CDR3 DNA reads TGCGCCAGTGGGGAGAATTCACCCCTCCACTTT.

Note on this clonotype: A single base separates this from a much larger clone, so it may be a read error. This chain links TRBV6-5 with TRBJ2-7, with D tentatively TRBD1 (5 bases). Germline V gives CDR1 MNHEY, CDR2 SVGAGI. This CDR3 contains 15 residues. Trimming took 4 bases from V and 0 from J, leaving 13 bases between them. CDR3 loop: CASSSVGALSYEQYV. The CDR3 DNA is TGTGCCAGCAGTTCCGTAGGGGCCCTCTCCTACGAGCAGTACGTC.

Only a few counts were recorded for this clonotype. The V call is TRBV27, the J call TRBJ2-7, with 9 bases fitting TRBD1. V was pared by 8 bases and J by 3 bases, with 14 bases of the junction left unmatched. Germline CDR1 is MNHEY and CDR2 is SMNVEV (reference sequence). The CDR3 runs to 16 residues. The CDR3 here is CASSILPGQGVYEQYF. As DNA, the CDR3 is TGTGCCAGCTCCATACTACCGGGACAGGGCGTCTACGAGCAGTACTTC.

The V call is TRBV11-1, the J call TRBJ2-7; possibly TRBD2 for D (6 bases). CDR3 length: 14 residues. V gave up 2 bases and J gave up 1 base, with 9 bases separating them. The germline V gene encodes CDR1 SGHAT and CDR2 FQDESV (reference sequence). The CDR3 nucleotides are TGTGCCAGCAGCTTAACCCGGGGGTCCTACGAGCAGTACGTC. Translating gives CASSLTRGSYEQYV.